The 3 T cell receptor beta chains below all came from one sample that was sequenced in a study of cytomegalovirus exposure and HLA in healthy donors. It was with 60 Vbeta and 13 Jbeta primers that the PCR ran. Method: immunoSEQ multiplex PCR; TCRdb's copy keeps in-frame clones and lacks some. The table includes about 190,000 clones, under 85% detected once. Material: PBMCs. These receptors were collected from a woman aged 18-30 years in good health and CMV-seronegative.

V gene TRBV10-1 combines with J gene TRBJ2-3; 8 positions agree with TRBD1. Losses at the gene ends were 3 bases for V and 2 bases for J; bases not matched to a gene: 7. The germline V gene has CDR1 WNHNN and CDR2 SYGVQD (reference sequence). The CDR3 totals 16 residues. As DNA, the CDR3 is TGCGCCAGCAGTGAAACAGGGGGAGAGGACACAGATACGCAGTATTTT. The encoded protein is CASSETGGEDTDTQYF.

This chain uses TRBV6-1 with TRBJ2-7; 8 bases are a match to TRBD2. With 10 bases clipped from V and 2 bases from J, the junction kept 10 bases outside the gene matches. The V gene's germline CDR1 is MNHNS and CDR2 SASEGT. This CDR3 spans 14 amino acids. The CDR3, as DNA: TGTGCCATCGATGGACTAGCTAATACCTACGAGCAGTACTTC. Translating it yields CAIDGLANTYEQYF.

The chain carries TRBV11-3 and TRBJ2-1; TRBD2 agrees at 9 bases. After removal of 2 bases from V and 2 bases from J, the junction contained 4 bases not matched to a gene. Germline CDR1 SGHNT, CDR2 YENEEA. The CDR3 totals 16 residues. The CDR3 region is CASSLRASGAYNEQFF. The CDR3 region has the DNA TGTGCCAGCAGCTTAAGGGCTAGCGGGGCCTACAATGAGCAGTTCTTC.